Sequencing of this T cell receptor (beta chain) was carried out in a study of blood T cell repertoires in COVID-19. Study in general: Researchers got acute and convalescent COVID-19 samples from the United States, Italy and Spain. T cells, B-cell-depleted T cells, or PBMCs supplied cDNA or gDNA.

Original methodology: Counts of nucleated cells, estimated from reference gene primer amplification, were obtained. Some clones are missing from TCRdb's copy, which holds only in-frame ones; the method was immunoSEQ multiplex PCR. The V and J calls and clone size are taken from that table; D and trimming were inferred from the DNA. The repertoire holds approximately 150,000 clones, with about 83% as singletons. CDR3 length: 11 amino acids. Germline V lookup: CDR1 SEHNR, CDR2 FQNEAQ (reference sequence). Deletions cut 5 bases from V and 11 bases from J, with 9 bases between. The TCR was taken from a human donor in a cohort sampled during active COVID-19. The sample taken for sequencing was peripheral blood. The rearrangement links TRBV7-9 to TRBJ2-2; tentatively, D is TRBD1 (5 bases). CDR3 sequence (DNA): TGTGCCAGCAGCGCGCAGGGCGAGCTGTTTTTT. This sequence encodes CASSAQGELFF.